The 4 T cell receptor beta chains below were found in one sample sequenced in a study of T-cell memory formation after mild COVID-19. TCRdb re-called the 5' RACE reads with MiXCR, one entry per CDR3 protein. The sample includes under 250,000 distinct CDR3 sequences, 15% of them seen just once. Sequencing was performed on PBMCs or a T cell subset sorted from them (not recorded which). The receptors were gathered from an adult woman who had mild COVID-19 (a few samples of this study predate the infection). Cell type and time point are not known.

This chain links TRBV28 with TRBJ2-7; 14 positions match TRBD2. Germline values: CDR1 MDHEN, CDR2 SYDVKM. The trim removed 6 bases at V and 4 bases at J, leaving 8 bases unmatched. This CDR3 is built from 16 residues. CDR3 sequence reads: CASREGLAGVRYEQYF. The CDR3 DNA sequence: TGTGCCAGCAGGGAGGGACTAGCGGGAGTGAGATACGAGCAGTACTTC.

In DNA form, the CDR3 reads TGTGCCAGCAGTTGGGGACTAGCGAACTACGAGCAGTACTTC. Translation gives CASSWGLANYEQYF. The genes are TRBV12-3 or TRBV12-4 and TRBJ2-7; 10 nucleotides line up with TRBD2. This CDR3 has 14 amino acids. The V gene end was trimmed by 4 bases and the J gene end by 3 bases; junction bases not matched to a gene: 3.

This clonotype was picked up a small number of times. As DNA, the CDR3 is TGTGCCTGGAGTGATTGGCTAGCGACGAACAATGAGCAGTTCTTC. It specifies CAWSDWLATNNEQFF. The rearrangement joins TRBV30 to TRBJ2-1; possible D gene TRBD2, 6 bases. Trimming cost V 1 base and J 5 bases, with 15 bases left between them. This CDR3 spans 15 amino acids. CDR1 GTSNPN and CDR2 SVGIG come from the germline V gene (reference sequence).

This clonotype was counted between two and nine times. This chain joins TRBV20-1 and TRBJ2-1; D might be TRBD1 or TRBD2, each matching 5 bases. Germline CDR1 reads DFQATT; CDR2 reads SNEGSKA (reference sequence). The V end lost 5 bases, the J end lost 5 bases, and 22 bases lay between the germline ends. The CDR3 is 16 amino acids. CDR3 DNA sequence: TGCAGTGCTCGGGGAGTTCAGGGCGACTGGAACAATGAGCAGTTCTTC. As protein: CSARGVQGDWNNEQFF.